This note documents a single TCR beta chain sequence. V was pared by 3 bases and J by 1 base, with 3 bases of the junction left unmatched. This CDR3 has 13 residues. Germline V gives CDR1 DFQATT, CDR2 SNEGSKA (reference sequence). This sample was taken from a study of Graves' ophthalmopathy and Graves' hyperthyroidism. The study amplified TCR beta CDR3 regions using RNA transcripts. A first-round RT-PCR used HTBI primers, followed by a second-round multiplex PCR. TCRdb redid the calling of the multiplex PCR reads with MiXCR, one entry per CDR3 protein. The table lists around 40,000 distinct CDR3 sequences, approximately 52% of them singletons. PBMCs were obtained from roughly 9 ml of fresh peripheral blood.

This chain uses TRBV20-1 with TRBJ2-7; 7 bases are shared with TRBD2. The TCR originated in an adult man with Graves' ophthalmopathy. Material: peripheral blood. CDR3 bases: TGCAGTGCTAGGCCGGGACTATCCTACGAGCAGTACTTC. Translated, it gives CSARPGLSYEQYF.